This T cell receptor beta chain was sequenced during a study of blood T cells in healthy people across ages. The CDR3 covers 15 residues. Looked up from germline, CDR1 is SQVTM and CDR2 is ANQGSEA. Losses at the gene ends were 3 bases for V and 4 bases for J; bases not matched to a gene: 10. For the second PCR, which ran for about 7 to 11 cycles, a sample-barcoded 5' primer and a J-beta primer mix were used. MiXCR was run by TCRdb on the 5' RACE reads, yielding one entry per CDR3 protein. The data contain roughly 680,000 distinct CDR3 sequences, around 50% of them singletons. This chain links TRBV29-1 with TRBJ2-5, with 8 nucleotides matching TRBD1. The sequencing sample was made of blood. The sequence was obtained from a woman older than 75 in good health. The CDR3 protein is CSVDPGQGAGETQYF. The CDR3 region has the DNA TGCAGCGTTGATCCCGGACAGGGAGCGGGAGAGACCCAGTACTTC.